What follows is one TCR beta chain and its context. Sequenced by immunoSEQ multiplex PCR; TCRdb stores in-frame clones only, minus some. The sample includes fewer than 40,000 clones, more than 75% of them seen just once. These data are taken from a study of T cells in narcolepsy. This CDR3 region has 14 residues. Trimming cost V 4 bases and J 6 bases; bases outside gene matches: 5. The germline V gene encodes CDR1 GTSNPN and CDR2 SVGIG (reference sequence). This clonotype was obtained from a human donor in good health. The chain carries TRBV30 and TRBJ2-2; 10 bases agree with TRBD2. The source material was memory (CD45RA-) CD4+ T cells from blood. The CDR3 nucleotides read TGTGCCTGGATTCTAGCGGGAGTTCCCGGGGAGCTGTTTTTT. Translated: CAWILAGVPGELFF.